This T cell receptor (beta chain) was retrieved from a study of T cells in Graves' hyperthyroidism and ophthalmopathy (dated by TCRdb to between 2018 and 2020). Background for the entire study: Peripheral blood samples were taken at initial diagnosis, before any treatment was given. Once sampling was done, hyperthyroidism patients were given methimazole at a starting dose of 30 mg daily, whereas ophthalmopathy patients were given high-dose intravenous methylprednisolone. An independent validation cohort of 18 to 20 hyperthyroidism patients and 17 patients who later progressed to ophthalmopathy tested prospective prediction of ophthalmopathy. In addition, the study compared T-cell repertoires in thyroid tissue and in blood from six Graves' hyperthyroidism patients. According to the paper, TCR Vbeta CDR3 sequencing was carried out on 135 peripheral blood samples, which came from 40 to 45 ophthalmopathy, approximately 78 hyperthyroidism and around 17 progressor patients. The 100 discovery patients were randomly divided into training and test sets at a 7:3 ratio. To identify distinguishing TCR V-J signatures, a discovery cohort of 90 to 100 patients was used, comprising 40 to 45 with Graves' ophthalmopathy and some 60 with stable Graves' hyperthyroidism. What the research found in general, with its limitations: In validation, the model predicted progression to ophthalmopathy a median of approximately 6.6 months before onset, with around 70% sensitivity and more than 72% specificity. Sample size was not statistically predetermined, and blinding of investigators to group allocation was not performed. Blood samples also contained most of the expanded thyroid clonotypes (frequency above 0.001), which suggests that blood repertoires may reflect thyroid immune responses. Ophthalmopathy was separated from stable hyperthyroidism by a 13 V-J signature model, with over 85% sensitivity and just over 81% specificity obtained in cross-validation and 80%/75% obtained in testing.

The hyperthyroidism patients were between 18 and 65 years old and newly diagnosed, with a disease duration of less than 2 months. The study excluded patients with uncontrolled infections, other autoimmune diseases, pregnancy or lactation. Diagnoses relied on clinical symptoms, serum thyroxine and TRAb, thyroid ultrasound and orbital computed tomography. Blood from progressor patients was collected at the time of first diagnosis with hyperthyroidism, before any ophthalmopathy symptoms had appeared. PBMCs were separated from approximately 9.9 ml of fresh peripheral blood using Ficoll-Paque density gradient centrifugation. Patients classed as progressors first received a Graves' hyperthyroidism diagnosis and then went on to develop ophthalmopathy during follow-up. Total RNA was extracted using Trizol reagent, and RNA quality was assessed on an Agilent 2100 Bioanalyzer. This clonotype was found many times. There is no known antigen for this receptor. No per-base quality is available; no much larger clone lies one base away.

TCR beta CDR3 regions were amplified from RNA transcripts. The first round of RT-PCR for the TCR CDR3 was performed with the HTBI primer set and the Qiagen OneStep RT-PCR kit. A second multiplex PCR round built the libraries, followed by size selection and purification. Paired-end sequencing of the libraries was performed with 100 bp reads on an Illumina HiSeq2000. The original methods were these. Raw data were processed with SOAPnuke, discarding reads with adapters, uncalled bases, mean Phred below 15, or no exact constant-primer or identifier match. COPE v1.2.5 was used to merge the high-quality paired reads, and each unique nucleotide sequence was defined as a clonotype. MiTCR v1.1 was used to align clonotypes to the IMGT TRBV, TRBD and TRBJ reference segments. The analysis was restricted to V-J combinations with a frequency above 0.0001, which together covered just over 99% of the repertoires. The TCS score was defined as the ratio of F50 (clonal expansion) to E x V (chaos), calculated using BLOSUM62-based TCRdist between CDR3 peptides within each V-J. Welch's t-statistics and random forest reduced just over 500 V-J features to 10 to 15, which were used in a naive Bayes classifier (R e1071). The public sequencing data were trimmed at Q25 with fastp and processed into clonotypes with MiXCR by TCRdb, which kept only in-frame beta chains. Here each entry gathers all rows of one CDR3 protein and keeps the most common genes and DNA. V and J calls and clone size were set by TCRdb, not the authors. Across this sample there are around 350,000 distinct CDR3 sequences, with about 17% seen only once. The ten largest clones represent approximately 33% of the sample.

The sequencing input was blood. This TCR was recovered from a woman aged 25 to 39 with Graves' hyperthyroidism that later progressed to Graves' ophthalmopathy.

The CDR3 region has the sequence CASKIPGQRDEKLFF. The nucleotide sequence is TGTGCCAGCAAAATTCCGGGACAGCGAGATGAAAAACTGTTTTTT. Recombination connected TRBV28 to TRBJ1-4, and TRBD1 aligns with 7 junction nucleotides. V is pruned by 7 bases and J by 6 bases, leaving 11 bases of the junction without a gene match. CDR1 and CDR2 (MDHEN, SYDVKM) derive from the germline V gene. The CDR3 covers 15 residues, taking in both the cysteine and the phenylalanine. Only the CDR3 portion is preserved as DNA: 45 bases, with reading frame beginning at the first base.